This T cell receptor (beta chain) was sequenced during a study of blood T cell repertoires in COVID-19 (dated by TCRdb to the early 2020s). About the investigation overall: Samples from collaborators originated in the United States, Italy and Spain and spanned both the acute and convalescent phases of COVID-19. The prospective study material was composed of cDNA or gDNA derived from T cells, B-cell-depleted T cells, or PBMCs. Subjects who had been exposed to COVID-19, were actively infected with it, or had recovered from it provided the deeply sampled blood TCRbeta repertoires that made up the dataset. The repertoires were released in a freely available public database intended as a resource for research on the immune response to SARS-CoV-2. Samples came from the ongoing ImmuneRACE study (first 160 participants) plus 1,254 subjects from 6 global collaborators. Nearly every sample came with metadata listing a de-identified subject ID, COVID-19 status, age in years and sex. Where available, HLA class I and class II types were taken from metadata supplied by the sample provider and were not determined by assay-based typing. Overall results and qualifications from the work: The quantity of clinical and demographic metadata differed by source and by participant and was supplied without curation.

The immunoSEQ Assay, a bias-controlled multiplex PCR, was used to amplify TCRbeta CDR3 regions from genomic DNA. The authors' pipeline ran thus. The number of nucleated cells in each sample was estimated from the amplification of reference gene primers within the assay. Sequence reads were collapsed and filtered to measure the absolute abundance of every unique TCRbeta CDR3 rearrangement. For each sample, productive Simpson clonality was calculated by taking the square root of Simpson's diversity index across productive rearrangements. Imported from immuneACCESS, the table was reduced by TCRdb to in-frame sequences with V and J called. These copies leave out some clones; in studies compared against another copy, an unresolved V gene accounts for under half, and the cause of the remainder is not known. For V, J and clone size, that table is used; D and trimming come from the DNA. Recorded for this sample are some 320,000 clones; approximately 91% of them occurred a single time. Approximately 5.2% of the sample lies in the top ten.

In the prospective study, participants were roughly 18 to 89 years old, resided in 20 to 30 geographic areas of the United States, and were enrolled through a virtual design. In the prospective study, cohorts were assigned on the basis of participant-reported clinical history obtained from a screening survey and a study questionnaire. Recovered participants in ImmuneRACE Cohort 3 were defined as having two consecutive negative NP/OP PCR tests, clearance from a healthcare professional, or resolution of symptoms. In the prospective study, mobile phlebotomists collected whole blood, serum and a nasopharyngeal or oropharyngeal swab from each participant. Over a 2-month period, participants in the prospective study had the option of providing additional blood draws and questionnaires. Prospective study blood samples were shipped either frozen or at room temperature before DNA extraction. Concerning this clone itself: Which antigen it targets is not known. No base-level quality is on record; no much larger clone is a single base apart.

The junction shows trimming of 3 bases on V and 9 bases on J, plus 12 bases between the germline ends. From cysteine to phenylalanine, the CDR3 is 13 amino acids long. Only CDR3 DNA remains: 39 bases, in frame from the first base. This receptor was obtained from a man in his 60s who had recovered from COVID-19. Input material: PBMCs or T cells enriched from blood (not recorded which). The rearrangement joined TRBV12-3 or TRBV12-4 to TRBJ2-1; 5 matching bases give a weak D call of TRBD2. The DNA sequence is TGTGCCAGCAGTTTGAGGGATAAGAGTGAGCAGTTCTTC. It specifies CASSLRDKSEQFF.